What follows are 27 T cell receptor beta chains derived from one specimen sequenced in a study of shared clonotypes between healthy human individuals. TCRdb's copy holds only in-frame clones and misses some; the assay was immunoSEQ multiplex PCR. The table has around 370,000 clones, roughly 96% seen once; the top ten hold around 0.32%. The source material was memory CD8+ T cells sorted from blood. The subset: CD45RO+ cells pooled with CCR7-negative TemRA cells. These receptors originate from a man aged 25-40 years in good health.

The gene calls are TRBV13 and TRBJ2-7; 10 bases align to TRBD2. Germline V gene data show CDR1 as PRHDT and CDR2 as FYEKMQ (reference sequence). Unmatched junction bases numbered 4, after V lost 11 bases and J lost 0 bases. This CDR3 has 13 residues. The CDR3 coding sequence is TGTGCCTCCGGGACTAGCGTCTCCTACGAGCAGTACTTC. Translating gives CASGTSVSYEQYF.

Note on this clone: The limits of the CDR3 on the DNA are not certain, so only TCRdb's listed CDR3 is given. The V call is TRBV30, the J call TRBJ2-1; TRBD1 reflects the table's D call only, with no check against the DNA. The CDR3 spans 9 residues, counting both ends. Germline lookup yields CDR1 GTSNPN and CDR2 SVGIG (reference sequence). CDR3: CAWGTGAFF.

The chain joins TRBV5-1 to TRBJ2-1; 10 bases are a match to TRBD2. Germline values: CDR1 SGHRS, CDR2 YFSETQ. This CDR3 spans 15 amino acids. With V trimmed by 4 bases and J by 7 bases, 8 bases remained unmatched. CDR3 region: CASSRTLAGINEQFF. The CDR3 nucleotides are TGCGCCAGCAGCAGGACACTAGCGGGAATTAATGAGCAGTTCTTC.

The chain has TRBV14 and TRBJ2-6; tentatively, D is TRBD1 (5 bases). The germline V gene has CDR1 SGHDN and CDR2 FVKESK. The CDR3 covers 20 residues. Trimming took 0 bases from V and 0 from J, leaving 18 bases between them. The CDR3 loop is CASSQEWVVRGNSGANVLTF. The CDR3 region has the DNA TGTGCCAGCAGCCAAGAATGGGTCGTAAGGGGCAACTCTGGGGCCAACGTCCTGACTTTC.

CDR3 DNA sequence: TGCGCCAGCAGCCAAGAGAGCGGGACAGGCCACAACTATGGCTACACCTTC. Protein sequence: CASSQESGTGHNYGYTF. The chain recombines TRBV4-1 with TRBJ1-2; 8 nucleotides match TRBD1. The trim removed 0 bases at V and 2 bases at J, leaving 8 bases unmatched. This CDR3 contains 17 residues. Germline V gives CDR1 MGHRA, CDR2 YSYEKL.

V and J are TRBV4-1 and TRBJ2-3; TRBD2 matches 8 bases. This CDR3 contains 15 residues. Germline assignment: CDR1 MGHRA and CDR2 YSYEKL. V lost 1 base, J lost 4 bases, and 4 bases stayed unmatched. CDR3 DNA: TGCGCCAGCAGCCAAGTGCGACTAGCGCCAGATACGCAGTATTTT. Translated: CASSQVRLAPDTQYF.

The CDR3, as DNA: TGTGCCAGCAGTTACGTTGACCTAGCCAAAAACATTCAGTACTTC. Protein: CASSYVDLAKNIQYF. The chain uses TRBV28 and TRBJ2-4; no firm D call. The ends were cut back, 4 bases at V and 0 bases at J, with 10 bases in the middle. Germline loops: CDR1 MDHEN, CDR2 SYDVKM. This CDR3 contains 15 residues.

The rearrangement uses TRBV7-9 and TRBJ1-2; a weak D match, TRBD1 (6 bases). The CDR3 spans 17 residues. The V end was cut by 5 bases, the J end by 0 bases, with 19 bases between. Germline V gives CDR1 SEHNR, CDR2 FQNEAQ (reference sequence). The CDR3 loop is CASSQGSGVFPNYGYTF. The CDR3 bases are TGTGCCAGCAGCCAGGGGTCAGGGGTCTTCCCTAACTATGGCTACACCTTC. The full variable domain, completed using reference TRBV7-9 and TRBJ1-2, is DTGVSQNPRHKITKRGQNVTFRCDPISEHNRLYWYRQTLGQGPEFLTYFQNEAQLEKSRLLSDRFSAERPKGSFSTLEIQRTEQGDSAMYLCASSQGSGVFPNYGYTFGSGTRLTVV.

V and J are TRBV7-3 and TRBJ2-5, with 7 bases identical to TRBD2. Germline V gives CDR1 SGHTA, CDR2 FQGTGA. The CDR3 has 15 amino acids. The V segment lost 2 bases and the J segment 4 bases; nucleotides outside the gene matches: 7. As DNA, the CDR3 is TGTGCCAGCAGCTTAGTAGCGGGTGCCGGAGAGACCCAGTACTTC. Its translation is CASSLVAGAGETQYF.

The DNA for the CDR3 is TGTGCCAGCAGGAGGACAGGACCAAGGGGTGCTCATGAGCAGTTCTTC. Translating gives CASRRTGPRGAHEQFF. The chain uses TRBV28 and TRBJ2-1, with TRBD1 matching over 7 bases. Germline V gives CDR1 MDHEN, CDR2 SYDVKM. The V gene end was trimmed by 6 bases and the J gene end by 8 bases; junction bases not matched to a gene: 16. The CDR3 runs to 16 residues.

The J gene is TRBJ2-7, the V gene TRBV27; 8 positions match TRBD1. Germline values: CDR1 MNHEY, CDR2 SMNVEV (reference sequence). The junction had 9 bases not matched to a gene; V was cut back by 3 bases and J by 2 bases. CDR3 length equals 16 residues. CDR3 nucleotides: TGTGCCAGCAGTTTGCGACCGGGGACAGGACCCTACGAGCAGTACTTC. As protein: CASSLRPGTGPYEQYF.

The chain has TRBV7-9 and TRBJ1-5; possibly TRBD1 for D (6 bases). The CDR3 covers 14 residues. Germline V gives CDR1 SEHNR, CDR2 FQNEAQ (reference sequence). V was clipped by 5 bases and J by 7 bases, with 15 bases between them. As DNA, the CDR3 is TGTGCCAGCAGCCCTGACAGGTCGGGGCAGCCCCAGCATTTT. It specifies CASSPDRSGQPQHF.

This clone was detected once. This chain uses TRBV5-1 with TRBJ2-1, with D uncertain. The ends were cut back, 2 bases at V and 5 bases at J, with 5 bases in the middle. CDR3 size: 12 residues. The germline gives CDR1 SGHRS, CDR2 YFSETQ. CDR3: CASSFSNNEQFF. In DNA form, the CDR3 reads TGCGCCAGCAGCTTTAGTAACAATGAGCAGTTCTTC.

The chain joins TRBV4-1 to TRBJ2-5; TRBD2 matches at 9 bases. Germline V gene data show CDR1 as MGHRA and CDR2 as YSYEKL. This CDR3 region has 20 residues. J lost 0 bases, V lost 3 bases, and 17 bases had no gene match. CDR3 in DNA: TGCGCCAGCAGCCAGACAGGGCGGGTAGCGGGAGTGGAGTACCAAGAGACCCAGTACTTC. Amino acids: CASSQTGRVAGVEYQETQYF.

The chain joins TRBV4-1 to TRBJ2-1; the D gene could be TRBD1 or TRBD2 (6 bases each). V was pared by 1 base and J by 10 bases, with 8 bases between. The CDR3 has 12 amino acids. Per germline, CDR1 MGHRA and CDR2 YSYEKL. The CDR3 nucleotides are TGCGCCAGCAGCCAAGGGGGGGCAGAGCAGTTCTTC. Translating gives CASSQGGAEQFF.

CDR3 nucleotides: TGTGCCAGCAGTTTGGGGAGGAACTCTGGGGCCAACGTCCTGACTTTC. Translated: CASSLGRNSGANVLTF. The gene calls are TRBV28 and TRBJ2-6, with TRBD2 as a possible D gene (6 bases). Per the germline V gene, CDR1 is MDHEN and CDR2 is SYDVKM. The CDR3 has 16 amino acids. V was pared by 3 bases and J by 0 bases, with 9 bases between. Together with reference TRBV28 and TRBJ2-6, the CDR3 gives the full variable domain: DVKVTQSSRYLVKRTGEKVFLECVQDMDHENMFWYRQDPGLGLRLIYFSYDVKMKEKGDIPEGYSVSREKKERFSLILESASTNQTSMYLCASSLGRNSGANVLTFGAGSRLTVL.

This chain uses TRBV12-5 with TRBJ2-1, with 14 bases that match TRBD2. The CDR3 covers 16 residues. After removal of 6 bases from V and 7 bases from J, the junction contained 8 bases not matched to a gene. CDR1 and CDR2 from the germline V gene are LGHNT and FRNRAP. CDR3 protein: CASGWGTSGSKNEQFF. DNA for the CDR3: TGTGCTAGTGGCTGGGGGACTAGCGGGAGTAAAAATGAGCAGTTCTTC.

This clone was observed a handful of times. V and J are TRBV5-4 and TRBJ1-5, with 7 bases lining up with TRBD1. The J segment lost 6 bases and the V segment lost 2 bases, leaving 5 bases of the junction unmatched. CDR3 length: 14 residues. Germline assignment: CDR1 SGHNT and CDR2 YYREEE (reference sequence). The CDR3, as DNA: TGTGCCAGCAGCTTTCCGGACAGGATTCAGCCCCAGCATTTT. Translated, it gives CASSFPDRIQPQHF.

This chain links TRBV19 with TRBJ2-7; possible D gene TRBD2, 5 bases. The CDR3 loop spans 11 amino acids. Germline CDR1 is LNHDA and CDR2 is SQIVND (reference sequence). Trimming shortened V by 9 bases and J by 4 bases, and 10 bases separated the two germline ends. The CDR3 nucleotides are TGTGCCAGCGGGATAGGGTACGAGCAGTACTTC. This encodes CASGIGYEQYF.

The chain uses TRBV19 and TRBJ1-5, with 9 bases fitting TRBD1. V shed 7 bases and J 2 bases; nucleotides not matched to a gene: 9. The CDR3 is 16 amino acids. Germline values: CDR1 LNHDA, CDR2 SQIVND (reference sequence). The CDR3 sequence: CASTFSWTGGNQPQHF. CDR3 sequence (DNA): TGTGCCAGTACCTTCAGTTGGACAGGGGGCAATCAGCCCCAGCATTTT.

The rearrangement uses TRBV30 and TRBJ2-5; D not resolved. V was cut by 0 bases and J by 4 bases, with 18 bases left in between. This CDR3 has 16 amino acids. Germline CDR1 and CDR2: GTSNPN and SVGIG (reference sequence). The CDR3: CAWSVRTPRMAETQYF. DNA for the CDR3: TGTGCCTGGAGTGTACGGACGCCTCGGATGGCAGAGACCCAGTACTTC.

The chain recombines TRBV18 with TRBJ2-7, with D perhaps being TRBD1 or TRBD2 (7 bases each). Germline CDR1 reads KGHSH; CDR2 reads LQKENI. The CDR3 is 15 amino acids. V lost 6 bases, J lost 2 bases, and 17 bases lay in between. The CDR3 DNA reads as TGTGCCAGCTCCCTAGCGGTAACAGGGGCCTACGAGCAGTACTTC. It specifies CASSLAVTGAYEQYF.

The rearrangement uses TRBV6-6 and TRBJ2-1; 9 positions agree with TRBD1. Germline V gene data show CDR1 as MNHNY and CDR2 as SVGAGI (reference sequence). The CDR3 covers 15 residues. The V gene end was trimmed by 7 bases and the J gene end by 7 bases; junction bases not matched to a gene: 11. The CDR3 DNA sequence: TGTGCCAGCACTCCCAACAGGGGGCGGCAGAATGAGCAGTTCTTC. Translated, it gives CASTPNRGRQNEQFF.

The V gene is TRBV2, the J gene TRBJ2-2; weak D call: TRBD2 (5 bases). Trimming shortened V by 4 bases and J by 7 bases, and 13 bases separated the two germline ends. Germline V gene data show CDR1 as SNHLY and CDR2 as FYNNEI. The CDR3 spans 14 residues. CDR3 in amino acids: CASSVGLRNGELFF. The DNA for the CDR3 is TGTGCCAGCAGTGTAGGACTCCGTAACGGGGAGCTGTTTTTT.

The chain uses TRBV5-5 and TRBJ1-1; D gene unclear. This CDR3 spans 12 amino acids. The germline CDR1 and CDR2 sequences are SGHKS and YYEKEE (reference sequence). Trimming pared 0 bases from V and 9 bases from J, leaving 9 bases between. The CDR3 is CASSLARAKAFF. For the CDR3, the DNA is TGTGCCAGCAGCTTGGCCCGGGCGAAAGCTTTCTTT.

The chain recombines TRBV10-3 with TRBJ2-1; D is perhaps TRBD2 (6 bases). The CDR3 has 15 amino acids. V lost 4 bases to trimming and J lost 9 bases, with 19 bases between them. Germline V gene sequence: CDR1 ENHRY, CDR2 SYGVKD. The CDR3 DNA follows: TGTGCCATCAGTGCTACAGTGCTCGGGAGAGCTGAGCAGTTCTTC. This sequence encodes CAISATVLGRAEQFF.

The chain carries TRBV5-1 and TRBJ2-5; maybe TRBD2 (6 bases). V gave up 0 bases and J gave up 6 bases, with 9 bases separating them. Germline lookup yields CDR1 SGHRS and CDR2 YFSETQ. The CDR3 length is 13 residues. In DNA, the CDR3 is TGCGCCAGCAGCTTGGCGGGGACTCAGACCCAGTACTTC. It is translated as CASSLAGTQTQYF.